This T cell receptor beta chain is from a study of human T cells and chemical hapten exposure. Overall study results and limits: The formation of large CDR3 similarity clusters by expanded TCRs significantly exceeded that of controls.

The table lists this clonotype with many counts. What it binds is unknown. Time point: pre-sensitization, week 0. This sample's treatment: therapeutic diphenylcyclopropenone sensitization with weekly scalp DPC. The CDR3 is made up of 16 amino acids. TCRdb ran MiXCR on the RACE reads and lists one entry per CDR3 protein. The sample holds about 98,000 distinct CDR3 sequences, roughly a tenth seen once. J is TRBJ1-5 and V is TRBV1. TRBV1 is annotated as a pseudogene. The specimen was whole blood, collected in connection with sensitization to the hapten diphenylcyclopropenone (DPC). The receptor's source is a woman aged 55-69 years with alopecia areata. Some clones in this sample may be carry-over from other donors' samples. This CDR3 reads CTSSQVVRRGNQPQHF. CDR3 bases: TGCACCAGCAGCCAAGTTGTTCGAAGGGGCAATCAGCCCCAGCATTTT.